One sample yielded the 20 T cell receptor beta chains listed below, sequenced in a study of cytomegalovirus exposure and HLA in healthy donors. TCRdb keeps only in-frame clones here, not all; method: immunoSEQ multiplex PCR. This table has 50,000 to 70,000 clones, roughly 94% appearing once. The sequenced material came from PBMCs. The receptors were gathered from a woman between 18 and 29 years old in good health and CMV-seropositive.

The V call is TRBV20-1, the J call TRBJ2-3, with D hard to call. Per germline, CDR1 DFQATT and CDR2 SNEGSKA (reference sequence). The CDR3 runs to 11 residues. V gave up 4 bases and J gave up 5 bases, with 7 bases separating them. CDR3 sequence reads: CSATLKDTQYF. In DNA form, the CDR3 reads TGCAGTGCTACACTAAAAGATACGCAGTATTTT.

The chain recombines TRBV28 with TRBJ1-1; D may be TRBD1 (5 bases). Per germline, CDR1 MDHEN and CDR2 SYDVKM. The CDR3 runs to 15 residues. Trimming pared 7 bases from V and 0 bases from J, leaving 15 bases between. DNA for the CDR3: TGTGCCAGCACCCCTTTGGGGGGTTTGAACACTGAAGCTTTCTTT. It is translated as CASTPLGGLNTEAFF.

In nucleotides, the CDR3 is TGTGCCAGCAGACCGGGGGGGAACACTGAAGCTTTCTTT. Its translation: CASRPGGNTEAFF. The V call is TRBV2, the J call TRBJ1-1; perhaps TRBD1 as D (5 bases). Germline CDR1 is SNHLY and CDR2 is FYNNEI. The CDR3 consists of 13 residues. The V end was cut by 6 bases, the J end by 1 base, with 9 bases between.

The chain uses TRBV10-1 and TRBJ2-7, with TRBD1 matching 7 bases. The V gene end was trimmed by 4 bases and the J gene end by 1 base; junction bases not matched to a gene: 10. This CDR3 is built from 16 residues. CDR1 is WNHNN, CDR2 SYGVQD, per germline (reference sequence). The CDR3: CASSVDQGVPSYEQYF. DNA of the CDR3: TGCGCCAGCAGTGTAGACCAGGGGGTCCCGTCCTACGAGCAGTACTTC.

The chain is built from TRBV7-9 and TRBJ1-1, with D uncertain. Trimming took 5 bases from V and 10 from J, leaving 20 bases between them. The CDR3 is made up of 14 amino acids. Germline CDR1 SEHNR, CDR2 FQNEAQ (reference sequence). The chain's CDR3 is CASSPPRGTMRAFF. The CDR3 nucleotides read TGTGCCAGCAGCCCCCCCCGCGGAACAATGCGAGCTTTCTTT. The whole variable domain, remainder taken from reference TRBV7-9 and TRBJ1-1, is DTGVSQNPRHKITKRGQNVTFRCDPISEHNRLYWYRQTLGQGPEFLTYFQNEAQLEKSRLLSDRFSAERPKGSFSTLEIQRTEQGDSAMYLCASSPPRGTMRAFFGQGTRLTVV.

Written as DNA, the CDR3 is TGTGCCAGCAGTTACGGATGGGAGGGTCGAGGCTACACCTTC. Translating gives CASSYGWEGRGYTF. J is TRBJ1-2 and V is TRBV6-5; D is uncertain. From germline, CDR1 is MNHEY and CDR2 SVGAGI. Between the trimmed V and J ends, which lost 2 bases and 8 bases, there was a span of 15 bases. The CDR3 is 14 residues long.

V and J are TRBV23-1 and TRBJ1-1, with a weak D call TRBD1 (6 bases). TRBV23-1 is assigned to the ORF class and has an uncertain function. There are 14 residues in the CDR3. V shed 4 bases and J shed 4 bases, with 13 bases lying between them. The CDR3 sequence: CASSRRGRGTEAFF. Here the CDR3 DNA reads TGCGCCAGCAGTCGGCGGGGGCGCGGCACTGAAGCTTTCTTT.

The CDR3 DNA reads TGTGCCAGCAGTTTAAGGGGGTTTACTAATGAAAAACTGTTTTTT. This gives the protein CASSLRGFTNEKLFF. The chain links TRBV28 to TRBJ1-4; TRBD1 is a possible D gene (6 bases). From germline, CDR1 is MDHEN and CDR2 SYDVKM. V lost 2 bases and J lost 2, with 9 bases in between. The CDR3 length is 15 residues.

A single count supports this clone. The chain recombines TRBV9 with TRBJ2-3, with D maybe TRBD2 (5 bases). This CDR3 comprises 15 residues. Germline V gene lookup returns CDR1 SGDLS and CDR2 YYNGEE. V lost 4 bases and J 5 bases, leaving 17 bases between the germline ends. The CDR3 coding sequence is TGTGCCAGCAGCCCTAGTCCTCAACTAGGAGATACGCAGTATTTT. This codes for CASSPSPQLGDTQYF.

The CDR3 nucleotides are TGTGCCAGCAGCGGACCATTGCAGCGGGAGGGCCGATACAATGAGCAGTTCTTC. Its translation: CASSGPLQREGRYNEQFF. The chain recombines TRBV9 with TRBJ2-1; 10 bases agree with TRBD2. Germline V gene lookup returns CDR1 SGDLS and CDR2 YYNGEE. V was pared by 3 bases and J by 4 bases, with 13 bases of the junction left unmatched. The CDR3 spans 18 residues.

The genes are TRBV2 and TRBJ2-3, with a possible D match to TRBD2 (6 bases). Germline V gene data show CDR1 as SNHLY and CDR2 as FYNNEI. The V end lost 5 bases, the J end lost 0 bases, and 12 bases lay between the germline ends. The CDR3 is 15 residues long. CDR3 nucleotide sequence: TGTGCCAGCAGTCGCCTAGCGTCTAGCACAGATACGCAGTATTTT. This sequence encodes CASSRLASSTDTQYF. The full variable domain, rest sourced from reference TRBV2 and TRBJ2-3, is EPEVTQTPSHQVTQMGQEVILRCVPISNHLYFYWYRQILGQKVEFLVSFYNNEISEKSEIFDDQFSVERPDGSNFTLKIRSTKLEDSAMYFCASSRLASSTDTQYFGPGTRLTVL.

V and J are TRBV11-2 and TRBJ2-5, with 10 bases fitting TRBD1. CDR3 length equals 15 residues. From germline, CDR1 is SGHAT and CDR2 FQNNGV. J was trimmed by 9 bases and V by 4 bases; bases with no gene match: 11. CDR3 loop: CASSSRQGAPAAQYF. CDR3 sequence (DNA): TGTGCCAGCAGCTCAAGACAGGGGGCGCCGGCGGCCCAGTACTTC.

The chain has TRBV9 and TRBJ2-1; 8 bases line up with TRBD1. V lost 4 bases, J lost 6 bases, and 12 bases stayed unmatched. The CDR3 runs 16 residues. Germline lookup yields CDR1 SGDLS and CDR2 YYNGEE. The CDR3 reads CASSPTSGGFTNEQFF. CDR3 sequence (DNA): TGTGCCAGCAGCCCAACCTCAGGGGGCTTCACCAATGAGCAGTTCTTC. Using reference TRBV9 and TRBJ2-1 for the parts outside the CDR3, the full variable domain is DSGVTQTPKHLITATGQRVTLRCSPRSGDLSVYWYQQSLDQGLQFLIQYYNGEERAKGNILERFSAQQFPDLHSELNLSSLELGDSALYFCASSPTSGGFTNEQFFGPGTRLTVL.

This clone was counted a single time. The chain links TRBV20-1 to TRBJ2-1; 7 bases map to TRBD2. The CDR3 runs to 11 residues. J was trimmed by 12 bases and V by 0 bases; bases with no gene match: 2. Germline CDR1 and CDR2: DFQATT and SNEGSKA (reference sequence). The CDR3 here is CSARDWEGQFF. The DNA for the CDR3 is TGCAGTGCTAGAGACTGGGAGGGGCAGTTCTTC.

The chain uses TRBV7-8 and TRBJ2-7; TRBD2 is a possible D gene (6 bases). The V end lost 5 bases, the J end lost 7 bases, and 15 bases lay between the germline ends. This CDR3 region has 13 residues. Per the germline V gene, CDR1 is SGHVS and CDR2 is FQNEAQ. The CDR3 loop is CASSKTLAGEQYF. CDR3 nucleotide sequence: TGTGCCAGCAGCAAGACACTGGCGGGAGAGCAGTACTTC.

Notes on this clone: Its ends do not fully match the called genes, so a read error is possible. CDR3 protein: CASSSLGSKSRF. The CDR3, as DNA: TGTGCCAGCAGTTCCCTCGGGAGCAAATCCAGGTTC. V gene TRBV28 combines with J gene TRBJ2-4, with a tentative D call TRBD2 (6 bases). The CDR3 is 12 residues long. Germline V gene data show CDR1 as MDHEN and CDR2 as SYDVKM.

The V and J genes are TRBV7-2 and TRBJ2-7; TRBD2 is a possible D gene (7 bases). CDR3 size: 14 residues. V lost 0 bases to trimming and J lost 5 bases, with 11 bases between them. Germline-derived CDR1 and CDR2 are SGHTA and FQGNSA. CDR3: CASSLAGGQNEQYF. CDR3 coding DNA: TGTGCCAGCAGCTTAGCGGGGGGGCAAAACGAGCAGTACTTC. The full variable domain, completed using reference TRBV7-2 and TRBJ2-7, is GAGVSQSPSNKVTEKGKDVELRCDPISGHTALYWYRQSLGQGLEFLIYFQGNSAPDKSGLPSDRFSAERTGGSVSTLTIQRTQQEDSAVYLCASSLAGGQNEQYFGPGTRLTVT.

The table lists this clone with a count of one. This chain connects TRBV6-5 to TRBJ2-5; D unclear. There are 12 residues in the CDR3. The V end lost 5 bases, the J end lost 5 bases, and 9 bases lay between the germline ends. Per the germline V gene, CDR1 is MNHEY and CDR2 is SVGAGI. The CDR3 bases are TGTGCCAGCAGTCCTACAGTGGAGACCCAGTACTTC. As protein: CASSPTVETQYF.

The V and J genes are TRBV7-9 and TRBJ1-2; no firm D call. The germline V gene encodes CDR1 SEHNR and CDR2 FQNEAQ (reference sequence). CDR3 size: 12 residues. Between the trimmed V and J ends, which lost 4 bases and 4 bases, there was a span of 7 bases. The CDR3 here is CASSSSGYGYTF. CDR3 in DNA: TGTGCCAGCAGCTCCTCAGGCTATGGCTACACCTTC.

This chain joins TRBV30 and TRBJ1-1; 7 bases map to TRBD1. CDR1 and CDR2 (germline): GTSNPN, SVGIG (reference sequence). After removal of 0 bases from V and 5 bases from J, the junction contained 3 bases not matched to a gene. The CDR3 is 13 residues long. The chain's CDR3 is CAWSVAGGTEAFF. Here the CDR3 DNA reads TGTGCCTGGAGTGTAGCAGGGGGGACTGAAGCTTTCTTT.